The T cell receptor (beta chain) under discussion was sequenced for a study of T-cell reconstitution after alpha-beta-depleted transplantation in children (TCRdb year 2016). With regard to the full study: T-cell immune reconstitution after TCRalphabeta/CD19-depleted allogeneic hematopoietic cell transplantation in children was quantitatively tracked in the study by means of TCR repertoire profiling.

The method behind the library was PCR. The listed sequencing device is Illumina HiSeq 2500. Molecular barcoding was employed in the preparation of TCR libraries, with unique molecular identifiers being used to normalize TCRbeta repertoire quantification. TCRdb itself trimmed the public reads at Q25 with fastp, ran MiXCR and retained productive beta chains. Rows matching on CDR3 protein sequence are summarized as one entry with the most common DNA and genes. The sample profile shows about 110,000 distinct CDR3 sequences; about 9.3% of them were found once. The ten largest clones represent about 7.3% of the sample. Remarks on this clonotype: The antigen it binds to is not known. No much larger clonotype is one base removed from it; base qualities were not supplied.

The CDR3 numbers 16 residues from cysteine through phenylalanine. Only CDR3 DNA remains: 48 bases, in frame from the first base. CDR1 is given as MNHEY and CDR2 as SVGAGI, both from the germline V gene. Deletion took 6 bases off V and 0 bases off J, with a span of 14 bases between the germline ends. The source was PBMCs from the stem cell graft donor, collected from the stem cell graft. The sequence joins TRBV6-5 to TRBJ1-4, with the D gene not confidently named. This TCR was recovered from a human donor who donated a stem cell graft to a child with acute lymphoblastic leukemia. The CDR3 loop reads CASRYGVSATNEKLFF. The nucleotide sequence is given as TGTGCCAGCAGATACGGTGTTTCGGCAACTAATGAAAAACTGTTTTTT.